A selection of T cell receptor beta chains follows, all from one sample in a study of sequential checkpoint blockade in melanoma. The repertoire was sequenced with immunoSEQ multiplex PCR; TCRdb's copy has only in-frame clones and lacks some. Of 35,000 to 40,000 clones listed, nearly 90% are singletons. This material consisted of CD8+ T cells sorted from blood (inferred from file names), taken from a patient given nivolumab and ipilimumab in sequence. These receptors all stem from a human donor with melanoma. Each CDR3 is given with its conserved first and last residue. The D gene is left open where the match is weak. The size of a clone is reported for some rows only, either as once, few or many, or as a class for expanded clones.

V gene: TRBV2
D gene: NA
clone size: NA
CDR3 length: 11
J gene: TRBJ1-1
CDR3 protein: CASMGGTEAFF
CDR3 DNA: TGTGCCAGCATGGGGGGCACTGAAGCTTTCTTT

V gene: TRBV2
D gene: NA
clone size: NA
CDR3 length: 14
J gene: TRBJ1-2
CDR3 protein: CASSVTEIDYGYTF
CDR3 DNA: TGTGCCAGCAGTGTGACAGAAATTGACTATGGCTACACCTTC

V gene: TRBV7-9
D gene: NA
clone size: once
CDR3 length: 15
J gene: TRBJ2-2
CDR3 protein: CASSPTRGVAGELFF
CDR3 DNA: TGTGCCAGCAGCCCGACTCGGGGAGTGGCCGGGGAGCTGTTTTTT

V gene: TRBV12-5
D gene: NA
clone size: NA
CDR3 length: 12
J gene: TRBJ2-5
CDR3 protein: CASGLPSQTQYF
CDR3 DNA: TGTGCTAGTGGTTTGCCTTCCCAGACCCAGTACTTC

V gene: TRBV6-1
D gene: NA
clone size: NA
CDR3 length: 14
J gene: TRBJ2-5
CDR3 protein: CASSEGFQGETQYF
CDR3 DNA: TGTGCCAGCAGTGAGGGTTTCCAGGGAGAGACCCAGTACTTC

V gene: TRBV5-4
D gene: TRBD2
clone size: NA
CDR3 length: 12
J gene: TRBJ2-3
CDR3 protein: CASSLLAGVKYF
CDR3 DNA: TGTGCCAGCAGCTTGTTAGCGGGAGTAAAGTATTTT

V gene: TRBV6-1
D gene: NA
clone size: NA
CDR3 length: 14
J gene: TRBJ1-2
CDR3 protein: CASSPGLTPYGYTF
CDR3 DNA: TGTGCCAGCAGTCCAGGACTCACCCCTTATGGCTACACCTTC

V gene: TRBV14
D gene: NA
clone size: NA
CDR3 length: 16
J gene: TRBJ1-3
CDR3 protein: CASSQDFELSGNTIYF
CDR3 DNA: TGTGCCAGCAGCCAAGATTTCGAACTCTCTGGAAACACCATATATTTT

V gene: TRBV18
D gene: TRBD2
clone size: NA
CDR3 length: 21
J gene: TRBJ2-1
CDR3 protein: CASSLGPGLAGGSNLNNEQFF
CDR3 DNA: TGTGCCAGCTCGCTAGGACCGGGACTAGCGGGAGGGTCGAACCTAAACAATGAGCAGTTCTTC

V gene: TRBV9
D gene: TRBD1
clone size: once
CDR3 length: 17
J gene: TRBJ1-2
CDR3 protein: CASSPRLTGGLGYGYTF
CDR3 DNA: TGTGCCAGCAGCCCACGCCTGACAGGGGGCCTCGGCTATGGCTACACCTTC

V gene: TRBV9
D gene: TRBD2
clone size: NA
CDR3 length: 17
J gene: TRBJ2-2
CDR3 protein: CASSGSLSGGRTGELFF
CDR3 DNA: TGTGCCAGCAGCGGGTCCCTCTCGGGGGGGAGAACCGGGGAGCTGTTTTTT

V gene: TRBV9
D gene: NA
clone size: NA
CDR3 length: 14
J gene: TRBJ2-7
CDR3 protein: CASSQGGSSYEQYF
CDR3 DNA: TGTGCCAGCTCCCAGGGAGGTAGCTCCTACGAGCAGTACTTC

V gene: TRBV11-3
D gene: NA
clone size: NA
CDR3 length: 11
J gene: TRBJ2-1
CDR3 protein: CASSTSGEQFF
CDR3 DNA: TGTGCCAGCAGCACATCGGGTGAGCAGTTCTTC

V gene: TRBV5-4
D gene: TRBD2
clone size: NA
CDR3 length: 15
J gene: TRBJ2-7
CDR3 protein: CASSLGGGPRYEQYF
CDR3 DNA: TGTGCCAGCAGCTTGGGGGGAGGGCCGCGCTACGAGCAGTACTTC

V gene: TRBV11-2
D gene: TRBD2
clone size: NA
CDR3 length: 17
J gene: TRBJ2-7
CDR3 protein: CASSFGRVGGSSYEQYF
CDR3 DNA: TGTGCCAGCAGCTTCGGTCGGGTGGGCGGGAGTTCCTACGAGCAGTACTTC

V gene: TRBV7-2
D gene: NA
clone size: NA
CDR3 length: 15
J gene: TRBJ1-1
CDR3 protein: CASSLGAGANTEAFF
CDR3 DNA: TGTGCCAGCAGCTTAGGGGCAGGGGCGAACACTGAAGCTTTCTTT

V gene: TRBV28
D gene: NA
clone size: NA
CDR3 length: 14
J gene: TRBJ1-3
CDR3 protein: CASSFGSAGNTIYF
CDR3 DNA: TGTGCCAGCAGTTTCGGGTCAGCTGGAAACACCATATATTTT

V gene: TRBV4-1
D gene: NA
clone size: NA
CDR3 length: 14
J gene: TRBJ1-2
CDR3 protein: CASSQDPGSYGYTF
CDR3 DNA: TGCGCCAGCAGCCAAGATCCAGGGTCCTATGGCTACACCTTC

V gene: TRBV2
D gene: NA
clone size: NA
CDR3 length: 16
J gene: TRBJ2-5
CDR3 protein: CASSGRKGLDQETQYF
CDR3 DNA: TGTGCCAGCAGTGGGAGAAAGGGGCTAGACCAAGAGACCCAGTACTTC

V gene: TRBV27
D gene: TRBD1
clone size: once
CDR3 length: 11
J gene: TRBJ2-1
CDR3 protein: CAIHRGNEQFF
CDR3 DNA: TGTGCCATCCACAGGGGGAATGAGCAGTTCTTC

V gene: TRBV7-3
D gene: TRBD2
clone size: NA
CDR3 length: 17
J gene: TRBJ2-1
CDR3 protein: CASSLTSGGSSYNEQFF
CDR3 DNA: TGTGCCAGCAGCTTAACATCGGGCGGGAGCTCCTACAATGAGCAGTTCTTC

V gene: TRBV9
D gene: NA
clone size: once
CDR3 length: 11
J gene: TRBJ2-1
CDR3 protein: CASSVSGEQFF
CDR3 DNA: TGTGCCAGCAGCGTCTCGGGTGAGCAGTTCTTC

V gene: TRBV19
D gene: NA
clone size: NA
CDR3 length: 15
J gene: TRBJ1-5
CDR3 protein: CAGSVPGWSNQPQHF
CDR3 DNA: TGTGCCGGTAGTGTACCAGGTTGGAGCAATCAGCCCCAGCATTTT

V gene: TRBV4-1
D gene: TRBD1
clone size: few
CDR3 length: 15
J gene: TRBJ2-5
CDR3 protein: CASSHGTGRQETQYF
CDR3 DNA: TGCGCCAGCAGCCACGGGACAGGAAGGCAAGAGACCCAGTACTTC

V gene: TRBV4-1
D gene: NA
clone size: large
CDR3 length: 16
J gene: TRBJ1-1
CDR3 protein: CASSQETGLLNTEAFF
CDR3 DNA: TGCGCCAGCAGCCAGGAGACAGGACTCCTGAACACTGAAGCTTTCTTT

V gene: TRBV5-8
D gene: TRBD1
clone size: NA
CDR3 length: 13
J gene: TRBJ1-2
CDR3 protein: CASSPRGNYGYTF
CDR3 DNA: TGTGCCAGCAGCCCCAGGGGGAACTATGGCTACACCTTC

V gene: TRBV4-3
D gene: TRBD1
clone size: NA
CDR3 length: 14
J gene: TRBJ1-5
CDR3 protein: CASSPDRGNQPQHF
CDR3 DNA: TGCGCCAGCAGCCCCGACAGGGGCAATCAGCCCCAGCATTTT

V gene: TRBV27
D gene: NA
clone size: NA
CDR3 length: 12
J gene: TRBJ2-1
CDR3 protein: CASRRLANEQFF
CDR3 DNA: TGTGCCAGCAGGAGGTTGGCCAATGAGCAGTTCTTC

V gene: TRBV5-1
D gene: NA
clone size: NA
CDR3 length: 16
J gene: TRBJ2-1
CDR3 protein: CASSFSGDPSYNEQFF
CDR3 DNA: TGCGCCAGCAGCTTCTCGGGAGACCCCTCCTACAATGAGCAGTTCTTC

V gene: TRBV4-3
D gene: TRBD2
clone size: NA
CDR3 length: 15
J gene: TRBJ2-1
CDR3 protein: CASSLLAGGLGEQFF
CDR3 DNA: TGCGCCAGCAGCCTACTAGCGGGAGGGTTGGGTGAGCAGTTCTTC

V gene: TRBV7-8
D gene: TRBD2
clone size: NA
CDR3 length: 13
J gene: TRBJ2-3
CDR3 protein: CASIGGRAHTQYF
CDR3 DNA: TGTGCCAGCATCGGCGGGAGGGCACATACGCAGTATTTT

V gene: TRBV10-2
D gene: TRBD2
clone size: NA
CDR3 length: 15
J gene: TRBJ2-3
CDR3 protein: CASSDLAGNTDTQYF
CDR3 DNA: TGCGCCAGCTCGGATTTAGCGGGGAACACAGATACGCAGTATTTT

V gene: TRBV6-5
D gene: NA
clone size: NA
CDR3 length: 14
J gene: TRBJ2-7
CDR3 protein: CASGAFLSSYEQYF
CDR3 DNA: TGTGCCAGCGGTGCCTTCCTGAGCTCCTACGAGCAGTACTTC

V gene: TRBV4-2
D gene: TRBD1
clone size: once
CDR3 length: 15
J gene: TRBJ1-2
CDR3 protein: CASSQAGQGVDGYTF
CDR3 DNA: TGTGCCAGCAGCCAAGCCGGACAGGGGGTTGATGGCTACACCTTC

V gene: TRBV6-7
D gene: TRBD1
clone size: NA
CDR3 length: 16
J gene: TRBJ1-3
CDR3 protein: CASSDRGHVSGNTIYF
CDR3 DNA: TGTGCCAGCAGTGACAGGGGGCACGTGTCTGGAAACACCATATATTTT

V gene: TRBV4-1
D gene: NA
clone size: NA
CDR3 length: 15
J gene: TRBJ1-3
CDR3 protein: CASSQEVREGNTIYF
CDR3 DNA: TGCGCCAGCAGCCAAGAGGTCAGGGAAGGAAACACCATATATTTT

V gene: TRBV9
D gene: TRBD1
clone size: NA
CDR3 length: 12
J gene: TRBJ2-7
CDR3 protein: CASSLTGAEQYF
CDR3 DNA: TGTGCCAGCAGCCTAACAGGGGCCGAGCAGTACTTC

V gene: TRBV6-1
D gene: TRBD2
clone size: NA
CDR3 length: 17
J gene: TRBJ2-7
CDR3 protein: CASSDPGLAGQPYEQYF
CDR3 DNA: TGTGCCAGCAGTGACCCAGGACTAGCGGGACAGCCCTACGAGCAGTACTTC

V gene: TRBV19
D gene: TRBD2
clone size: NA
CDR3 length: 15
J gene: TRBJ2-1
CDR3 protein: CASSMGGRSYNEQFF
CDR3 DNA: TGTGCCAGTAGTATGGGCGGGAGATCCTACAATGAGCAGTTCTTC

V gene: TRBV19
D gene: TRBD2
clone size: NA
CDR3 length: 15
J gene: TRBJ2-1
CDR3 protein: CASSFGGRPDNEQFF
CDR3 DNA: TGTGCCAGTAGTTTTGGCGGGAGGCCCGACAATGAGCAGTTCTTC

V gene: TRBV7-9
D gene: NA
clone size: few
CDR3 length: 12
J gene: TRBJ2-1
CDR3 protein: CASSPYFNEQFF
CDR3 DNA: TGTGCCAGCAGCCCCTATTTCAATGAGCAGTTCTTC

V gene: TRBV9
D gene: NA
clone size: NA
CDR3 length: 14
J gene: TRBJ2-3
CDR3 protein: CASSVGRGADTQYF
CDR3 DNA: TGTGCCAGCAGCGTCGGCAGGGGAGCCGATACGCAGTATTTT

V gene: TRBV7-9
D gene: NA
clone size: NA
CDR3 length: 14
J gene: TRBJ2-3
CDR3 protein: CASNRVGVQVTQYF
CDR3 DNA: TGTGCCAGCAACAGGGTGGGGGTACAGGTTACGCAGTATTTT